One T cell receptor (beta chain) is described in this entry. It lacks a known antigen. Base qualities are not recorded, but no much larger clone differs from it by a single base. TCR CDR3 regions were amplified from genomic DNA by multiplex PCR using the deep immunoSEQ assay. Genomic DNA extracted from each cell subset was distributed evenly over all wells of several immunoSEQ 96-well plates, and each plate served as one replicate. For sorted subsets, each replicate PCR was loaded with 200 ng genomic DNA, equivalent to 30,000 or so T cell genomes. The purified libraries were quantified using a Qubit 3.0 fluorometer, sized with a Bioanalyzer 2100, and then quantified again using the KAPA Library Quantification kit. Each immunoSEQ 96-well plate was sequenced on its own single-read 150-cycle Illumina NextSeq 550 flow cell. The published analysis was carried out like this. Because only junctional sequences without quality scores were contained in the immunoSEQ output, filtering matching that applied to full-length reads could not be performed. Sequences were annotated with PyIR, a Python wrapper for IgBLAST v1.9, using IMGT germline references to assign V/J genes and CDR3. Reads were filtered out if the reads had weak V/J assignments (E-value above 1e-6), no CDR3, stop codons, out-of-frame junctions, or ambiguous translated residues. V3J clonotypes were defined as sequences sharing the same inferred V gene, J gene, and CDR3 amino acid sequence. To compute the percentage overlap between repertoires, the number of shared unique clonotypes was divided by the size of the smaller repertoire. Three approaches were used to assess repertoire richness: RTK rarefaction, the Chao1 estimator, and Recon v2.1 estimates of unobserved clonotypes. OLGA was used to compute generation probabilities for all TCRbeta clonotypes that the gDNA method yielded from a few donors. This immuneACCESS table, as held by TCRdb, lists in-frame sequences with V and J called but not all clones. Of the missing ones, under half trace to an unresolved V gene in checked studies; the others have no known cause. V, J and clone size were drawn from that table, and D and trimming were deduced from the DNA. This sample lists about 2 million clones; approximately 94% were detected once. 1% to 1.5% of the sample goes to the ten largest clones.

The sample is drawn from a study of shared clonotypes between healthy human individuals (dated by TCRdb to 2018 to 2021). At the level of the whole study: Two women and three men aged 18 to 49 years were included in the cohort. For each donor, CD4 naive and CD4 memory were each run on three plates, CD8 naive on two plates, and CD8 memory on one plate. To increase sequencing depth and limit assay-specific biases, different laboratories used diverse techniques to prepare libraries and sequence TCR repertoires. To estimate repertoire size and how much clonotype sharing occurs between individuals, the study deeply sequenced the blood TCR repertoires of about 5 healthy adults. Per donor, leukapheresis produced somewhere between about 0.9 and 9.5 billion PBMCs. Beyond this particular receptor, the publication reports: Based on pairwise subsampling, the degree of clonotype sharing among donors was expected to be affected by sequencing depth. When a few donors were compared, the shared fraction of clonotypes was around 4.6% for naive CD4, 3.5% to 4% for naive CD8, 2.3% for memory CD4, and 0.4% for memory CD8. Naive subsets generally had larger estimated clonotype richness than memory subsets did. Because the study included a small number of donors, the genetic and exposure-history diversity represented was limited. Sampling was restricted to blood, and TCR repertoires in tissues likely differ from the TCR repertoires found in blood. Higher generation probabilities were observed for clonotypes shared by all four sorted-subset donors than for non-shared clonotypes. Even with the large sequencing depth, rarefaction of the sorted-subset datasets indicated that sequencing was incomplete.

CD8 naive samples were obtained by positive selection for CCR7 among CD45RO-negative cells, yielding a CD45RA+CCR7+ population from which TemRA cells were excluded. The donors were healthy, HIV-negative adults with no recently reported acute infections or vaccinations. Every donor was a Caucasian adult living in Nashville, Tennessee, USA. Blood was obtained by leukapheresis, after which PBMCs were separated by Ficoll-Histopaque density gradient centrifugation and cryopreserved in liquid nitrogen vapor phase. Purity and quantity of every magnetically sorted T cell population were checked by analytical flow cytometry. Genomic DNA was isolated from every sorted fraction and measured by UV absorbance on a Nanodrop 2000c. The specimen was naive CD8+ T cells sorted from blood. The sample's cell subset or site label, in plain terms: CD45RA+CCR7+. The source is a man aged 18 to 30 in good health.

The DNA sequence follows: TGTGCCAGCTCACCGCACAGGGGAAGTTCCGATGGCTACACCTTC. Its protein is CASSPHRGSSDGYTF. The chain couples TRBV18 to TRBJ1-2, and 7 bases in between align with TRBD1. The germline V gene supplies CDR1 KGHSH and CDR2 LQKENI. The CDR3 covers 15 residues, taking in both the cysteine and the phenylalanine. The entry retains the CDR3 DNA only, 45 bases that are in frame from base 1. Trimmed from V: 3 bases; trimmed from J: 6 bases; junction bases lacking a gene match: 10. Reference TRBV18 and TRBJ1-2 proteins supply the regions before and after the CDR3; the full variable domain is: NAGVMQNPRHLVRRRGQEARLRCSPMKGHSHVYWYRQLPEEGLKFMVYLQKENIIDESGMPKERFSAEFPKEGPSILRIQQVVRGDSAAYFCASSPHRGSSDGYTFGSGTRLTVV.